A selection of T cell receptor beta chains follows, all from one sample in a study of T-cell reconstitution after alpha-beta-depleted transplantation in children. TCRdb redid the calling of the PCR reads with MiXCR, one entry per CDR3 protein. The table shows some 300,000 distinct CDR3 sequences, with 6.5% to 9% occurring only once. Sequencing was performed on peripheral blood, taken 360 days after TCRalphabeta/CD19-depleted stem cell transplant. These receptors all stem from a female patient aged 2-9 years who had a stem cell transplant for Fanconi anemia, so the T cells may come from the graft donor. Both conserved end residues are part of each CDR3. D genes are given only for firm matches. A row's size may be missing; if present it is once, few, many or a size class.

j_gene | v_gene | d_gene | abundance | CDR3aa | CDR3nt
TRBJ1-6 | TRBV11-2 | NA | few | CASSLAQPQPLHF | TGTGCCAGCAGCTTAGCACAGCCCCAACCCCTCCACTTT
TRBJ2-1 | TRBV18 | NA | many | CASSPPVGETTNYNEQFF | TGTGCCAGCTCACCACCGGTGGGTGAGACTACCAACTACAATGAGCAGTTCTTC
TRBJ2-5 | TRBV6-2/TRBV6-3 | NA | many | CASNGFIKRTQYF | TGTGCCAGCAATGGATTTATCAAGAGAACCCAGTACTTC
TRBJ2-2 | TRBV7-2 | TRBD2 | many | CASSLGLYELFF | TGTGCCAGCAGCTTGGGACTATACGAGCTGTTTTTT
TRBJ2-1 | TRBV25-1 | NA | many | CASSDPTRTYNEQFF | TGTGCCAGCAGTGACCCGACCCGTACCTACAATGAGCAGTTCTTC
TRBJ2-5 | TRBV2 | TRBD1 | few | CASRQTGGVETQYF | TGTGCCAGCAGGCAGACAGGGGGAGTGGAGACCCAGTACTTC
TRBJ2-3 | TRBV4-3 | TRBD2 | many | CASSQDIGGGARDTQYF | TGCGCCAGCAGCCAAGATATCGGCGGGGGGGCTCGTGATACGCAGTATTTT
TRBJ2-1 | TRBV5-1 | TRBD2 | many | CASSSPSGRGYNEQFF | TGCGCCAGCAGCTCTCCTAGCGGGAGGGGCTACAATGAGCAGTTCTTC
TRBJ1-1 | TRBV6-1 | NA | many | CASSEEWTAPLAFF | TGTGCCAGCAGTGAAGAGTGGACAGCTCCCTTGGCTTTCTTT
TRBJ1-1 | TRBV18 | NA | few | CASSPPGRTEAFF | TGTGCCAGCTCACCACCAGGCCGTACTGAAGCTTTCTTT
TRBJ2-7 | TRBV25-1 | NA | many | CASRRSASYEQYF | TGTGCCAGCAGGAGGAGTGCCTCCTACGAGCAGTACTTC
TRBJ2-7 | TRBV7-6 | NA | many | CASSLGGVEQYF | TGTGCCAGCAGCCTAGGCGGGGTCGAGCAGTACTTC
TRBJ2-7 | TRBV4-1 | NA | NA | CASSAPGHKVYEQYF | TGCGCCAGCAGCGCGCCGGGACACAAGGTCTACGAGCAGTACTTC
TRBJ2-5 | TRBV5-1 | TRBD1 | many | CASRFPGGQETQYF | TGCGCCAGCAGATTCCCAGGGGGCCAAGAGACCCAGTACTTC
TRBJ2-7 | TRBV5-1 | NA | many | CASSLDPLPYEQYF | TGCGCCAGCAGCTTGGACCCCCTCCCCTACGAGCAGTACTTC
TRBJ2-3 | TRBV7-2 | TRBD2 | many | CASSLLAGTDTQYF | TGTGCCAGCAGCCTCCTAGCGGGCACAGATACGCAGTATTTT
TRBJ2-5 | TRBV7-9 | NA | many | CASSLQGVGQETQYF | TGTGCCAGCAGCTTACAGGGAGTAGGCCAAGAGACCCAGTACTTC
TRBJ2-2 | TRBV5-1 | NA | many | CASSRLEESGELFF | TGCGCCAGCAGCCGACTTGAAGAATCCGGGGAGCTGTTTTTT
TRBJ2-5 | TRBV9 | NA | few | CASSVGWQGSYQETQYF | TGTGCCAGCAGCGTAGGGTGGCAGGGCTCGTACCAAGAGACCCAGTACTTC
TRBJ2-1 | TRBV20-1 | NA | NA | CSARKYNEQFF | TGCAGTGCTAGGAAGTACAATGAGCAGTTCTTC
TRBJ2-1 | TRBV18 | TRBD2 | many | CASSPGAGFYNEQFF | TGTGCCAGCTCACCAGGAGCGGGATTCTACAATGAGCAGTTCTTC
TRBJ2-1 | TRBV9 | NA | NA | CASSVRADEQFF | TGTGCCAGCAGCGTAAGGGCAGACGAGCAGTTCTTC
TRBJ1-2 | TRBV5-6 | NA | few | CASSLSSQGYGYTF | TGTGCCAGCAGCTTGTCTTCCCAAGGCTATGGCTACACCTTC
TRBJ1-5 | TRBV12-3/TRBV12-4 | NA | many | CASSLAVGDWPQHF | TGTGCCAGCAGTTTAGCCGTTGGGGACTGGCCCCAGCATTTT
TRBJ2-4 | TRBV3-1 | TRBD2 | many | CASSPSPGLAGVERNIQYF | TGTGCCAGCAGCCCCAGCCCGGGACTAGCGGGAGTTGAGAGGAACATTCAGTACTTC
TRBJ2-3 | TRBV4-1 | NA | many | CASSQAGRTDTQYF | TGCGCCAGCAGCCAAGCCGGACGCACAGATACGCAGTATTTT
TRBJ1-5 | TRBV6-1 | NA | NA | CASRDGGNQPQHF | TGTGCCAGCAGGGACGGAGGCAATCAGCCCCAGCATTTT
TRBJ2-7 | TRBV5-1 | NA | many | CASSLDREQYF | TGCGCCAGCAGCCTCGACAGGGAGCAGTACTTC
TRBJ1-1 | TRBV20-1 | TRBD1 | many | CSGPGTANTEAFF | TGCAGTGGCCCCGGGACAGCGAACACTGAAGCTTTCTTT
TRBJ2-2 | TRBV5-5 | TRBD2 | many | CASSLGLAWNGELFF | TGTGCCAGCAGCTTGGGACTAGCGTGGAACGGGGAGCTGTTTTTT
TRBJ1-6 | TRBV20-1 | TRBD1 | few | CSARDGDRGFYNSPLHF | TGCAGTGCTAGAGATGGGGACAGGGGTTTCTATAATTCACCCCTCCACTTT
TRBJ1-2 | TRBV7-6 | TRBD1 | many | CASSLVDQGDYGYTF | TGTGCCAGCAGCTTAGTAGATCAGGGGGACTATGGCTACACCTTC
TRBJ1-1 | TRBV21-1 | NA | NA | CASPLLGTEAFF | TGTGCCAGCCCGCTTCTTGGGACTGAAGCTTTCTTT
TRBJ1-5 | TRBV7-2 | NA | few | CASSLGQGIQPQHF | TGTGCCAGCAGCTTAGGCCAGGGAATTCAGCCCCAGCATTTT
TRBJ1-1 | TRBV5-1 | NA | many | CASRGQGGGNTEAFF | TGCGCCAGCAGAGGCCAGGGAGGGGGTAACACTGAAGCTTTCTTT
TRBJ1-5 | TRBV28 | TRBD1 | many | CASSPGTGGSGNQPQHF | TGTGCCAGCAGTCCTGGGACAGGGGGCAGTGGCAATCAGCCCCAGCATTTT
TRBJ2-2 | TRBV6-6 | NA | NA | CASLSTGELFF | TGTGCCAGCTTGTCCACCGGGGAGCTGTTTTTT
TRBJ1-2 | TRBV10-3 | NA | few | CAIRQGGDGYTF | TGTGCCATCAGACAGGGAGGGGATGGCTACACCTTC
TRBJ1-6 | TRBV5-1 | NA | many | CASSLSPGPLHF | TGCGCCAGCAGCTTGTCGCCTGGACCCCTCCACTTT
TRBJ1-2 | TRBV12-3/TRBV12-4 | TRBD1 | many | CASSNLGQDYGYTF | TGTGCCAGCAGCAATTTGGGACAGGACTATGGCTACACCTTC
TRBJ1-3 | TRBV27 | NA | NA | CASLNLAGNTIYF | TGTGCCAGCTTGAACCTAGCTGGAAACACCATATATTTT
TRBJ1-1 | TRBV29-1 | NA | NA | CSGSRWGDHTEAFF | TGCAGCGGCTCGCGATGGGGGGATCACACTGAAGCTTTCTTT
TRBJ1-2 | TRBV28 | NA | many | CASSPKYGYTF | TGTGCCAGCAGTCCGAAATATGGCTACACCTTC
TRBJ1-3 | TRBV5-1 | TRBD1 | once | CASSGTAVNTIYF | TGCGCCAGCAGTGGGACAGCTGTAAACACCATATATTTT
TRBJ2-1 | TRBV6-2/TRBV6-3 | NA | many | CASSYNPVGSSYNEQFF | TGTGCCAGCAGTTATAACCCAGTGGGAAGCTCCTACAATGAGCAGTTCTTC
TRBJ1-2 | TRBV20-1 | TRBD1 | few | CSASPRGQVWYGYTF | TGCAGTGCTAGCCCCAGGGGGCAAGTTTGGTATGGCTACACCTTC
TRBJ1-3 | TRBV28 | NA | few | CASSLLTVLSGNTIYF | TGTGCCAGCAGTTTGCTGACAGTGCTCTCTGGAAACACCATATATTTT
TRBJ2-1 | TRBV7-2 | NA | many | CASSLGGGPSYNEQFF | TGTGCCAGCAGCTTAGGGGGCGGTCCCTCCTACAATGAGCAGTTCTTC
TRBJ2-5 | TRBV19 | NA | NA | CASSSTLGSETQYF | TGTGCCAGTAGTTCGACTTTGGGGTCGGAGACCCAGTACTTC
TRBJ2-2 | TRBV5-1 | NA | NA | CASSLRQGLTGELFF | TGCGCCAGCAGCTTGAGGCAGGGCCTCACCGGGGAGCTGTTTTTT
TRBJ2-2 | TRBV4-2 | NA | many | CASSQDRARYTGELFF | TGTGCCAGCAGCCAAGATCGAGCGAGATACACCGGGGAGCTGTTTTTT